This TCR beta chain was obtained from a study of vaccination and CD4 T cells after COVID-19. At the level of the study: Convalescent persons amounted to six males plus four females, two of whom were Hispanic. Across the group, participants received two doses of either BNT162b2 or mRNA-1273 vaccine. Researchers treated cells with overlapping spike peptides taken from SARS-CoV-2, HCoV-NL63, HCoV-OC43 and HCoV-229E.

This clonotype has only a few counts. Its target is unknown. With the Oncomine TCR Beta short-read assay, DNA from cultured CD4+ T cells was sequenced. Researchers extracted genomic DNA from CD4+ T cells that had been cultured. One entry per CDR3 protein, called by TCRdb with MiXCR from the PCR reads. The profile shows about 19,000 distinct CDR3 sequences, around 45% of them singletons. As for treatment: roughly 10-day PBMC culture with coronavirus spike peptide pools or control peptides (ViraFEST assay). This CDR3 region has 17 residues. The ends lost 1 base at V and 8 bases at J; junction bases unmatched: 11. CDR1 SEHNR and CDR2 FQNEAQ come from the germline V gene (reference sequence).

The starting material was CD4+ T cells from blood, cultured in vitro, obtained after SARS-CoV-2 vaccination. The V gene is TRBV7-9, the J gene TRBJ2-2, with TRBD2 identical over 9 bases. This TCR came from a human donor who had recovered from COVID-19. The DNA of the CDR3 is TGTGCCAGCAGCTTAGTGCCTAGCGGGACGTGGTTAGGGGAGCTGTTTTTT. Amino acid sequence: CASSLVPSGTWLGELFF.